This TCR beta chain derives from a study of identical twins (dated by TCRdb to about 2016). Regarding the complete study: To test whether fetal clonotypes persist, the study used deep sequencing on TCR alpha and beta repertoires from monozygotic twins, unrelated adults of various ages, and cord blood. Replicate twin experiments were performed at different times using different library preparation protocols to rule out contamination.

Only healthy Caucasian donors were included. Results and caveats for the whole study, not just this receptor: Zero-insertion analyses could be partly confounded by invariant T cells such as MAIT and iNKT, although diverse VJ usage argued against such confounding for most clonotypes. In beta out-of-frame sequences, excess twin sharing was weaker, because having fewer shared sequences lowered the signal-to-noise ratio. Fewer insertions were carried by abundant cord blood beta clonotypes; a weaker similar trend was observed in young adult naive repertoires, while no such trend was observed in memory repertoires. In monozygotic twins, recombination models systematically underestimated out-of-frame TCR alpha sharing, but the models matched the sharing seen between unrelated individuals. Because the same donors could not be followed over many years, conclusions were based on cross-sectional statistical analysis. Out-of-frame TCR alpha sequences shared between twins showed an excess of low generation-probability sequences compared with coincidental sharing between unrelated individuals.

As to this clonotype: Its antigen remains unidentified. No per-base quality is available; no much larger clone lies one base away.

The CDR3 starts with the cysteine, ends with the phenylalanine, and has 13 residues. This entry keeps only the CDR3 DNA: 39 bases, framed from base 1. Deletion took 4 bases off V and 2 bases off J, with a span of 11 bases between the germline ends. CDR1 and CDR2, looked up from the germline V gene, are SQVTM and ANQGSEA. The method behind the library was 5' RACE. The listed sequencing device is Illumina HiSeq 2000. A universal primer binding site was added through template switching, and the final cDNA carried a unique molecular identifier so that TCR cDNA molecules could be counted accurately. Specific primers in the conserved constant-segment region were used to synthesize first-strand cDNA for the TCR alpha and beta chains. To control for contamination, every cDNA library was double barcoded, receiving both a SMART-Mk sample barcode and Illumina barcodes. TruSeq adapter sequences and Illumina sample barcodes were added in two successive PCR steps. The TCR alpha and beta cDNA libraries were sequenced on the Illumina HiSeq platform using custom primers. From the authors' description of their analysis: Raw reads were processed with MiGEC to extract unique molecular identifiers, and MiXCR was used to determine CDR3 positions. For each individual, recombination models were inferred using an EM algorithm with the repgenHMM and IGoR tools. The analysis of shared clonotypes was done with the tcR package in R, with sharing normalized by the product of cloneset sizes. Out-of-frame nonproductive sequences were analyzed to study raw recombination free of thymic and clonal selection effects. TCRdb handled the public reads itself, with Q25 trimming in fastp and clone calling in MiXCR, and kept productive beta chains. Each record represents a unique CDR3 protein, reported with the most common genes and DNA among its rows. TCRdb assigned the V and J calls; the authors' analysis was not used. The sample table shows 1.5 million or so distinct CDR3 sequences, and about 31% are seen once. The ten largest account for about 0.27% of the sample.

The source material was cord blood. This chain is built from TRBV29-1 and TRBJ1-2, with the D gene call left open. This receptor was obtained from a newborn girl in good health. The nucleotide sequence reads TGCAGCGTTGCCGAGACAATAAACTATGGCTACACCTTC. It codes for CSVAETINYGYTF.